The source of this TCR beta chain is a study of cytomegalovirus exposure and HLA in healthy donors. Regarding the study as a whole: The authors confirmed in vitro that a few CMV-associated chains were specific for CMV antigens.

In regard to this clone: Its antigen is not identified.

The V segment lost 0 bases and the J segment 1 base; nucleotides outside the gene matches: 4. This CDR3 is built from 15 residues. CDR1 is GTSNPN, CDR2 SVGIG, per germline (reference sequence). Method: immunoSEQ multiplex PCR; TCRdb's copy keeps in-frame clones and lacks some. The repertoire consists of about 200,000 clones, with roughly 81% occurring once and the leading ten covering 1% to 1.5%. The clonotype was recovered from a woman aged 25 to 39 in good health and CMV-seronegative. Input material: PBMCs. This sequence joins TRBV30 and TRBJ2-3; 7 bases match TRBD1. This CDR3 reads CAWSVGGSGTDTQYF. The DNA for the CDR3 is TGTGCCTGGAGTGTAGGGGGCTCCGGCACAGATACGCAGTATTTT.